This passage covers 31 T cell receptor beta chains from one sample sequenced in a study of blood T cell repertoires in COVID-19 (dated by TCRdb to 2020 to 2022). Library preparation employed the immunoSEQ multiplex PCR assay. Not all clones reach the TCRdb copy of this immuneACCESS table, which keeps in-frame sequences only. Checked studies attribute under half of the gap to unresolved V genes and leave the rest unexplained. Here the sample has about 280,000 clones; around 88% occur a single time. The biggest ten clones account for over 2% of the sample. Material for sequencing was peripheral blood. The receptors here all came from a woman under 40 who had recovered from COVID-19.

The gene calls are TRBV5-8 and TRBJ2-1; 7 bases are shared with TRBD1. V was pared by 0 bases and J by 6 bases, with 9 bases of the junction left unmatched. The CDR3 loop spans 16 amino acids. Per germline, CDR1 SGHTS and CDR2 YDEGEE. Written as DNA, the CDR3 is TGTGCCAGCAGCTTGGCCCGACAGGGAAGGTTCAATGAGCAGTTCTTC. It codes for CASSLARQGRFNEQFF.

Comments on this clone: An end of the junction does not agree with germline; a read error may underlie this. This sequence joins TRBV7-9 and TRBJ2-7, with a tentative D call TRBD2 (7 bases). The CDR3 has 14 amino acids. The germline V gene encodes CDR1 SEHNR and CDR2 FQNEAQ (reference sequence). In DNA form, the CDR3 reads TGTGCCAGCGGCTTGGGGGGGCGACCCTACGAGCAGTACTTC. It is translated as CASGLGGRPYEQYF.

This clone came up once. The CDR3 bases are TGCGCCAGCAGCTTAAGACCCGGGACTAGCGGGACCTACGAGCAGTACTTC. Encoded protein: CASSLRPGTSGTYEQYF. The rearrangement uses TRBV5-1 and TRBJ2-7; TRBD2 matches at 13 bases. Germline V CDR1 and CDR2: SGHRS, YFSETQ. Unmatched junction bases numbered 7, after V lost 2 bases and J lost 2 bases. The CDR3 length is 17 residues.

This clone has just one count. The chain recombines TRBV6-5 with TRBJ2-7; 7 bases map to TRBD1. There are 15 residues in the CDR3. Germline CDR1 is MNHEY and CDR2 is SVGAGI. Trimming cost V 1 base and J 7 bases; bases outside gene matches: 10. The CDR3, as DNA: TGTGCCAGCAGTTACTGGGCAGGGGGAGAAGAGGAGCAGTACTTC. This codes for CASSYWAGGEEEQYF.

The genes are TRBV19 and TRBJ2-7, with 9 bases lining up with TRBD1. Looked up from germline, CDR1 is LNHDA and CDR2 is SQIVND (reference sequence). The CDR3 sequence is 16 residues long. J gave up 5 bases and V 4 bases, and 12 bases lay outside the gene matches. CDR3 residues: CASSNHSGTGIHEQYF. The CDR3 DNA is TGTGCCAGTAGTAACCACTCCGGGACAGGGATCCACGAGCAGTACTTC.

The chain joins TRBV7-2 to TRBJ2-1; D unclear. The CDR3 consists of 15 residues. Trimming removed 2 bases at V and 5 bases at J, with 13 bases between. Germline CDR1 is SGHTA and CDR2 is FQGNSA. The DNA of the CDR3 is TGTGCCAGCAGCTTAAGAGGCCAAGTTCACAATGAGCAGTTCTTC. Protein sequence: CASSLRGQVHNEQFF.

This clone is a singleton in its sample. The chain uses TRBV6-5 and TRBJ1-1, with a tentative D call TRBD1 (6 bases). This CDR3 is built from 13 residues. Per germline, CDR1 MNHEY and CDR2 SVGAGI. The V and J ends lost 6 bases and 6 bases respectively, with 14 bases between them. The CDR3 region has the DNA TGTGCCAGCAGAGGGGGACCGATAGCTGAAGCTTTCTTT. It translates to CASRGGPIAEAFF.

This chain uses TRBV19 with TRBJ2-1; 11 bases align to TRBD2. Germline CDR1 is LNHDA and CDR2 is SQIVND (reference sequence). V gave up 8 bases and J gave up 5 bases; unmatched junction bases: 11. The CDR3 is 16 residues long. The CDR3 coding sequence is TGTGCCAGTTCGGGTCAGGGGACTAGCGGAGACAATGAGCAGTTCTTC. It specifies CASSGQGTSGDNEQFF. Drawing the rest from reference TRBV19 and TRBJ2-1, the complete variable domain is DGGITQSPKYLFRKEGQNVTLSCEQNLNHDAMYWYRQDPGQGLRLIYYSQIVNDFQKGDIAEGYSVSREKKESFPLTVTSAQKNPTAFYLCASSGQGTSGDNEQFFGPGTRLTVL.

For the CDR3, the DNA is TGTGCCAGCAGCTCCTACAGGGAAGATAACTATGGCTACACCTTC. This encodes CASSSYREDNYGYTF. This chain uses TRBV6-2 or TRBV6-3 with TRBJ1-2; tentative D call: TRBD1 (6 bases). CDR1 and CDR2 (germline): MNHEY, SVGEGT. The CDR3 is made up of 15 amino acids. The V gene lost 6 bases and the J gene lost 1 base, with 15 bases spanning the gap.

The rearrangement joins TRBV5-5 to TRBJ2-5, with 8 bases aligning to TRBD1. The trim removed 1 base at V and 5 bases at J, leaving 10 bases unmatched. The germline V gene encodes CDR1 SGHKS and CDR2 YYEKEE (reference sequence). This CDR3 region has 16 residues. The CDR3 DNA follows: TGTGCCAGCAGCTTGCGGGCAGGGGGCGCTGGGGAGACCCAGTACTTC. This gives the protein CASSLRAGGAGETQYF.

This clone showed up just a few times. The chain recombines TRBV19 with TRBJ1-6; no clear D gene. The CDR3 sequence is 12 residues long. Germline CDR1 reads LNHDA; CDR2 reads SQIVND (reference sequence). CDR3 region: CARSSFCSPLHF. CDR3 DNA: TGTGCAAGAAGTAGTTTCTGTTCACCCCTCCACTTT.

The chain is built from TRBV6-5 and TRBJ2-3, with a possible D match to TRBD2 (6 bases). The CDR3 has 13 residues. Trimming shortened V by 4 bases and J by 4 bases, and 9 bases separated the two germline ends. The germline V gene encodes CDR1 MNHEY and CDR2 SVGAGI. The CDR3 sequence: CASSSTGADTQYF. The CDR3 DNA is TGTGCCAGCAGTTCTACGGGAGCAGATACGCAGTATTTT.

This clone was seen only once. The chain joins TRBV5-6 to TRBJ1-1; D possibly corresponds to TRBD1 (6 bases). Germline values: CDR1 SGHDT, CDR2 YYEEEE. V lost 0 bases and J lost 5, with 14 bases in between. The CDR3 extends over 15 amino acids. This chain's CDR3 is CASSLGAGANTEAFF. CDR3 in DNA: TGTGCCAGCAGCTTGGGGGCAGGGGCTAATACTGAAGCTTTCTTT.

This clone was observed once. This chain joins TRBV4-1 and TRBJ1-2, with D possibly TRBD1 on 6 matching bases. V shed 2 bases and J shed 4 bases, with 11 bases lying between them. The germline V gene has CDR1 MGHRA and CDR2 YSYEKL. The CDR3 spans 14 residues. The DNA for the CDR3 is TGCGCCAGCAGCCAACCAGGGGATCTCTATGGCTACACCTTC. This sequence encodes CASSQPGDLYGYTF.

The V call is TRBV19, the J call TRBJ1-2; 8 bases map to TRBD1. V lost 4 bases to trimming and J lost 7 bases; unmatched junction nucleotides: 2. The CDR3 spans 12 residues. Germline V gene data show CDR1 as LNHDA and CDR2 as SQIVND (reference sequence). CDR3 coding DNA: TGTGCCAGTAGTAAGGGGACAGGTGGCTACACCTTC. Amino acid sequence: CASSKGTGGYTF.

The chain links TRBV9 to TRBJ2-7, with D maybe TRBD1 (6 bases). V was trimmed by 3 bases and J by 1 base, leaving 11 bases between them. Germline CDR1 is SGDLS and CDR2 is YYNGEE. The CDR3 loop spans 14 amino acids. CDR3 loop: CASSAGVGSYEQYF. CDR3 nucleotide sequence: TGTGCCAGCAGCGCAGGGGTAGGATCCTACGAGCAGTACTTC.

This clone was recorded a few times. The V call is TRBV25-1, the J call TRBJ1-1, with a tentative D call TRBD1 (5 bases). The CDR3 extends over 14 amino acids. Germline CDR1 MGHDK, CDR2 SYGVNS. Between the trimmed V and J ends, which lost 7 bases and 5 bases, there was a span of 17 bases. DNA for the CDR3: TGTGCCAGCAAGAGTGGGGCCGGAAGGACTGAAGCTTTCTTT. Amino acids: CASKSGAGRTEAFF.

V usage is TRBV4-3 and J usage is TRBJ2-3, with 9 bases that match TRBD2. Germline CDR1 and CDR2: LGHNA and YSLEER. The CDR3 consists of 17 residues. The junction had 7 bases not matched to a gene; V was cut back by 1 base and J by 2 bases. CDR3 sequence reads: CASSQVTLAGYTDTQYF. The CDR3 bases are TGCGCCAGCAGCCAAGTAACGCTAGCGGGATACACAGATACGCAGTATTTT.

V and J are TRBV6-6 and TRBJ1-1; D is ambiguous. Trimming left V 10 bases short and J 1 base short, with 13 bases between. This CDR3 has 13 amino acids. Per the germline V gene, CDR1 is MNHNY and CDR2 is SVGAGI (reference sequence). The CDR3 bases are TGTGCCACTTCGGACTTGCAGAACACTGAAGCTTTCTTT. It yields the protein CATSDLQNTEAFF.

The chain employs TRBV6-6 and TRBJ2-7, with 11 bases identical to TRBD2. Germline V lookup: CDR1 MNHNY, CDR2 SVGAGI (reference sequence). The length of the CDR3 is 16 residues. Germline trimming cut 6 bases from V and 0 bases from J; bases unmatched to any gene: 7. DNA of the CDR3: TGTGCCAGCAGGGGGCGAACTAGCGGGAGCTCCTACGAGCAGTACTTC. Its protein product is CASRGRTSGSSYEQYF.

The chain has TRBV28 and TRBJ2-1; 7 bases align to TRBD1. The CDR3 covers 15 residues. CDR1 is MDHEN and CDR2 is SYDVKM in the germline V gene. V gave up 5 bases and J gave up 7 bases; unmatched junction bases: 11. CDR3 bases: TGTGCCAGCAGTCCACACCGACAGGGTAAAAATGAGCAGTTCTTC. It codes for CASSPHRQGKNEQFF.

This chain links TRBV19 with TRBJ1-5, with D uncertain. The CDR3 length is 12 residues. The ends were cut back, 2 bases at V and 9 bases at J, with 8 bases in the middle. The V gene's germline CDR1 is LNHDA and CDR2 SQIVND (reference sequence). CDR3 amino acids: CASSITLGPQHF. For the CDR3, the DNA is TGTGCCAGTAGTATAACCCTAGGGCCCCAGCATTTT.

The rearrangement joins TRBV6-4 to TRBJ1-5, with D possibly TRBD1 on 5 matching bases. V was clipped by 10 bases and J by 4 bases, with 17 bases between them. CDR3 length: 14 amino acids. The germline V gene has CDR1 MRHNA and CDR2 SNTAGT. This CDR3 is CATPQDGINQPQHF. CDR3 nucleotides: TGTGCCACCCCACAGGACGGTATTAATCAGCCCCAGCATTTT.

This sequence joins TRBV4-1 and TRBJ2-5; D gene unclear. Trimming pared 1 base from V and 4 bases from J, leaving 10 bases between. The germline gives CDR1 MGHRA, CDR2 YSYEKL. The CDR3 consists of 14 residues. The CDR3 region has the DNA TGCGCCAGCAGCCAAGGGTGGTCAGGAGAGACCCAGTACTTC. The encoded protein is CASSQGWSGETQYF.

V and J are TRBV12-5 and TRBJ2-5, with 7 bases fitting TRBD1. After removal of 1 base from V and 5 bases from J, the junction contained 1 base not matched to a gene. Germline values: CDR1 LGHNT, CDR2 FRNRAP. This CDR3 region has 13 residues. Written as DNA, the CDR3 is TGTGCTAGTGGTTTGGGCAGGGGGGAGACCCAGTACTTC. Its translation: CASGLGRGETQYF.

Of note for this clone: The same CDR3 is also encoded by other DNA sequences in this sample. The CDR3 DNA reads as TGTGCCAGTAGTATAAGACAGGGTGAGACCCAGTACTTC. As protein: CASSIRQGETQYF. The chain is built from TRBV19 and TRBJ2-5, with TRBD1 matching over 7 bases. The ends lost 2 bases at V and 5 bases at J; junction bases unmatched: 2. The CDR3 runs 13 residues. CDR1 and CDR2 from the germline V gene are LNHDA and SQIVND (reference sequence).

This clone has only one observation. This chain links TRBV3-1 (or the pseudogene TRBV3-2) with TRBJ2-7; D possibly corresponds to TRBD1 (5 bases). Trimming removed 3 bases at V and 0 bases at J, with 12 bases between. Germline V gives CDR1 LGHDT, CDR2 YNNKEL (reference sequence). This CDR3 has 15 amino acids. CDR3 residues: CASSHRGSSSYEQYF. DNA for the CDR3: TGTGCCAGCAGCCATAGGGGATCCAGCTCCTACGAGCAGTACTTC.

V is TRBV6-5 and J is TRBJ1-6; D remains unclear. This CDR3 is built from 13 residues. Germline V lookup: CDR1 MNHEY, CDR2 SVGAGI. The germline V and J ends were trimmed by 6 bases and 7 bases, with 10 bases remaining between them. CDR3 bases: TGTGCCAGCAGCCAGACGGAGAATTCACCCCTCCACTTT. This gives the protein CASSQTENSPLHF.

The gene calls are TRBV5-5 and TRBJ1-1; 9 nucleotides agree with TRBD1. Germline CDR1 is SGHKS and CDR2 is YYEKEE (reference sequence). Trimming at V came to 5 bases and at J to 5 bases, leaving 7 bases not matched to a gene. This CDR3 has 14 amino acids. CDR3 DNA: TGTGCCAGCAGAAGAGGGACAGGGCTTACTGAAGCTTTCTTT. Translation gives CASRRGTGLTEAFF.

The V and J genes are TRBV2 and TRBJ1-5; no clear D. This CDR3 region has 14 residues. V was clipped by 3 bases and J by 3 bases, with 9 bases between them. Per germline, CDR1 SNHLY and CDR2 FYNNEI. The CDR3, as DNA: TGTGCCAGCAGTGACAGGATCCCCAATCAGCCCCAGCATTTT. This translates into CASSDRIPNQPQHF.

This rearrangement joins TRBV14 to TRBJ2-3; D gene uncertain. Germline V gives CDR1 SGHDN, CDR2 FVKESK. Deletions cut 1 base from V and 5 bases from J, with 10 bases between. The CDR3 consists of 14 residues. The CDR3 DNA reads TGTGCCAGCAGCCAAGGATCCGCAGTAGATACGCAGTATTTT. It encodes CASSQGSAVDTQYF.